This T cell receptor beta chain stems from a study of T-cell reconstitution after alpha-beta-depleted transplantation in children. Regarding the study as a whole: T-cell counts and diversity were attributed mostly to newly produced T cells one year after transplant. Reportedly, roughly two months post-transplant, alpha-beta T cells arose from several hundred expanded graft clones.

A single count supports this clonotype. Its antigen is unidentified. Unique molecular identifiers were incorporated into the prepared TCRbeta library. TCRdb redid the calling of the PCR reads with MiXCR, one entry per CDR3 protein. The sample records hundreds of thousands of distinct CDR3 sequences, roughly 15% being singletons. Germline V gene lookup returns CDR1 LGHDT and CDR2 YNNKEL (reference sequence). Losses at the gene ends were 1 base for V and 3 bases for J; bases not matched to a gene: 8. The CDR3 sequence is 18 residues long. Sequencing was performed on PBMCs, mostly from graft donor cells, taken 360 days after TCRalphabeta/CD19-depleted stem cell transplant. The sequence was collected from a boy under two years old who had a stem cell transplant for Wiskott-Aldrich syndrome, so the T cells may come from the graft donor. The chain links TRBV3-1 to TRBJ2-7, with TRBD2 matching 14 bases. This CDR3 reads CASSQVPGTSGRIYEQYF. Here the CDR3 DNA reads TGTGCCAGCAGCCAAGTCCCCGGGACTAGCGGGAGAATCTACGAGCAGTACTTC.